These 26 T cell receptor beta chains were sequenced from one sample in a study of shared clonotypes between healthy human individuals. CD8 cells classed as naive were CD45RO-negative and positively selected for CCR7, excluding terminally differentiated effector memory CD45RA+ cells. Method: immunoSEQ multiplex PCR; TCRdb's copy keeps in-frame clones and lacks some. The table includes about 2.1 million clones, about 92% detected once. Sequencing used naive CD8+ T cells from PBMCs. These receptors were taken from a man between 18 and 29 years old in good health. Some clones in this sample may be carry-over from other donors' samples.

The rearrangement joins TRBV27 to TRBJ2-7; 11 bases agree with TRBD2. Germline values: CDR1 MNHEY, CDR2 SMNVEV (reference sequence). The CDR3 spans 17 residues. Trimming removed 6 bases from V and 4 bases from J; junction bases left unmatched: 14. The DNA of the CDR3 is TGTGCCAGCAGCCTTATAGATCCTAGCGGGAGGTTGTACGAGCAGTACTTC. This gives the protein CASSLIDPSGRLYEQYF.

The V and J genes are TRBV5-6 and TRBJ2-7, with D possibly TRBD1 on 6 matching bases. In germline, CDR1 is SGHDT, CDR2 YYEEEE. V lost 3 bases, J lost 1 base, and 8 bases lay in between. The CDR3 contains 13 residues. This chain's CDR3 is CASSYDRSYEQYF. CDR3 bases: TGTGCCAGCAGCTACGACAGGTCCTACGAGCAGTACTTC.

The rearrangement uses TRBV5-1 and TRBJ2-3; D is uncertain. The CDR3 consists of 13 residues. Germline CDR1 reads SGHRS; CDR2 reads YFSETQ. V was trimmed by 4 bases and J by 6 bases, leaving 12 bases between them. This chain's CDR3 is CASSPPLLDTQYF. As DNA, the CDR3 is TGCGCCAGCAGCCCTCCATTACTGGATACGCAGTATTTT.

The CDR3 DNA reads as TGTGCCAGCAGTTACTCAGCCCAGGGACAAGAAAAACTGTTTTTT. This gives the protein CASSYSAQGQEKLFF. The V call is TRBV6-6, the J call TRBJ1-4; TRBD1 might be the D (6 bases). There are 15 residues in the CDR3. CDR1 is MNHNY, CDR2 SVGAGI, per germline (reference sequence). Trimming shortened V by 0 bases and J by 8 bases, and 13 bases separated the two germline ends.

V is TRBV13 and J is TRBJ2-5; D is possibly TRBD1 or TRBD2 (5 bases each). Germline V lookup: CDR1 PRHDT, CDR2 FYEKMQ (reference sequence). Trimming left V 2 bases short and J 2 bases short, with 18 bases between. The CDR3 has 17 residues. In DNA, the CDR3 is TGTGCCAGCAGCTTATCCTCCCGGGGCGGGCGGCAAGAGACCCAGTACTTC. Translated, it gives CASSLSSRGGRQETQYF. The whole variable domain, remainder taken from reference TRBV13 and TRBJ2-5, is AAGVIQSPRHLIKEKRETATLKCYPIPRHDTVYWYQQGPGQDPQFLISFYEKMQSDKGSIPDRFSAQQFSDYHSELNMSSLELGDSALYFCASSLSSRGGRQETQYFGPGTRLLVL.

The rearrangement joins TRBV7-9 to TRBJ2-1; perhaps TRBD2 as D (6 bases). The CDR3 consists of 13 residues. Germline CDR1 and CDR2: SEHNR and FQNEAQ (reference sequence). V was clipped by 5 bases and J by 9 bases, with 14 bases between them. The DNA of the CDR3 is TGTGCCAGCAGCCCAGAGGCCGGGGGTGAGCAGTTCTTC. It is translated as CASSPEAGGEQFF.

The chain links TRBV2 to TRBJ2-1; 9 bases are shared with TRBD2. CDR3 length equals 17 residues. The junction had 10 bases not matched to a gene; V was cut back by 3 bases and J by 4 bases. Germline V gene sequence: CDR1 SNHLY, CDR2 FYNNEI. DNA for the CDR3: TGTGCCAGCAGTGAGGGCGCTCCAGCGGGGGGATACAATGAGCAGTTCTTC. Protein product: CASSEGAPAGGYNEQFF. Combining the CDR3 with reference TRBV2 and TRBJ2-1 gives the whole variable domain EPEVTQTPSHQVTQMGQEVILRCVPISNHLYFYWYRQILGQKVEFLVSFYNNEISEKSEIFDDQFSVERPDGSNFTLKIRSTKLEDSAMYFCASSEGAPAGGYNEQFFGPGTRLTVL.

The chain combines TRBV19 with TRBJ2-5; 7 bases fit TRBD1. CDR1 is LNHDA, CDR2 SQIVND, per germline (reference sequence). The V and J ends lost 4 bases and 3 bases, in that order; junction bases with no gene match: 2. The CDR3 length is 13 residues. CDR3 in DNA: TGTGCCAGTAGTACGACAGGGAAAGAGACCCAGTACTTC. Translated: CASSTTGKETQYF. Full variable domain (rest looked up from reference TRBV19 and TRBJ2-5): DGGITQSPKYLFRKEGQNVTLSCEQNLNHDAMYWYRQDPGQGLRLIYYSQIVNDFQKGDIAEGYSVSREKKESFPLTVTSAQKNPTAFYLCASSTTGKETQYFGPGTRLLVL.

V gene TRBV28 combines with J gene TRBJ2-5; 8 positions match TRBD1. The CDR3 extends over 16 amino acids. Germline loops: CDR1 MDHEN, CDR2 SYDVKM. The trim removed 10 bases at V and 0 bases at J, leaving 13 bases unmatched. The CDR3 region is CAIADRALVYQETQYF. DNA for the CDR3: TGTGCCATCGCGGACAGGGCCCTCGTGTACCAAGAGACCCAGTACTTC.

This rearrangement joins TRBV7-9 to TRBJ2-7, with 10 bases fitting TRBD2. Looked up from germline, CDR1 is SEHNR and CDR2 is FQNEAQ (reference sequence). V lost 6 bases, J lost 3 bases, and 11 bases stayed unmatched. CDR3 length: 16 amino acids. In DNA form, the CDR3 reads TGTGCCAGCAGTATAGGTCGGACTAGCGGAGACTACGAGCAGTACTTC. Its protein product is CASSIGRTSGDYEQYF.

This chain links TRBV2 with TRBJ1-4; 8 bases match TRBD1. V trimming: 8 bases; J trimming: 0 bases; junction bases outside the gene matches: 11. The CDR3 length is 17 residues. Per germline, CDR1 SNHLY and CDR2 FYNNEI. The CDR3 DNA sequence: TGTGCCAGCGGGGGACAGGCCACGACAGCAACTAATGAAAAACTGTTTTTT. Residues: CASGGQATTATNEKLFF.

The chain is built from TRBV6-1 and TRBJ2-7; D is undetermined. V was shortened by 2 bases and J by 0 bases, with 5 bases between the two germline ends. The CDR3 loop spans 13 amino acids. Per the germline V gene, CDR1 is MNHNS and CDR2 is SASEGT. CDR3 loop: CASSEKDSYEQYF. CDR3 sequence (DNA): TGTGCCAGCAGTGAAAAGGACTCCTACGAGCAGTACTTC.

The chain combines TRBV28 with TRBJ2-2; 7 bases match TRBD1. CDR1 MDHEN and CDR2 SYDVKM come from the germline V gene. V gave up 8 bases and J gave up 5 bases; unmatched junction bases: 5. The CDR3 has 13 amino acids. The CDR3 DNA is TGTGCCAGCCGACAGGGCCAAACCGGGGAGCTGTTTTTT. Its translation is CASRQGQTGELFF. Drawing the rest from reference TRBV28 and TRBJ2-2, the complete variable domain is DVKVTQSSRYLVKRTGEKVFLECVQDMDHENMFWYRQDPGLGLRLIYFSYDVKMKEKGDIPEGYSVSREKKERFSLILESASTNQTSMYLCASRQGQTGELFFGEGSRLTVL.

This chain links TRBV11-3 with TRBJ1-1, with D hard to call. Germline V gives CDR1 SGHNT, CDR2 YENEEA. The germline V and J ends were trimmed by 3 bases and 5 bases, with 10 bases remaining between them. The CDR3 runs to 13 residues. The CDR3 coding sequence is TGTGCCAGCAGCTTTAGGACGGAGACTGAAGCTTTCTTT. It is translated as CASSFRTETEAFF.

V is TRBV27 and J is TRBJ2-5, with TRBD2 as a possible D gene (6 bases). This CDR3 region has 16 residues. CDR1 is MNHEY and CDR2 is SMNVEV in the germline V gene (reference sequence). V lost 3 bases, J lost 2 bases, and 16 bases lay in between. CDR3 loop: CASSFFPRDQQETQYF. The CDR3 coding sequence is TGTGCCAGCAGTTTTTTTCCGCGGGACCAACAAGAGACCCAGTACTTC.

Here the CDR3 DNA reads TGTGCCAGCAGCGTAGCTACTAGCGGGAGGTCCGGGGAGCTGTTTTTT. Translation: CASSVATSGRSGELFF. J is TRBJ2-2 and V is TRBV9; TRBD2 matches at 12 bases. Trimming at V came to 0 bases and at J to 6 bases, leaving 3 bases not matched to a gene. The CDR3 has 16 residues. Germline CDR1 and CDR2: SGDLS and YYNGEE. Variable domain in full (rest from reference TRBV9 and TRBJ2-2): DSGVTQTPKHLITATGQRVTLRCSPRSGDLSVYWYQQSLDQGLQFLIQYYNGEERAKGNILERFSAQQFPDLHSELNLSSLELGDSALYFCASSVATSGRSGELFFGEGSRLTVL.

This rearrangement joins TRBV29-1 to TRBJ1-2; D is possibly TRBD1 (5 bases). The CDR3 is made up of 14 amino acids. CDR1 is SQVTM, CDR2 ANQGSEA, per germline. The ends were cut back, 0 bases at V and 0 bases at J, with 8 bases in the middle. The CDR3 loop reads CSVEDVGPNYGYTF. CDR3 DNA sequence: TGCAGCGTTGAAGACGTGGGACCTAACTATGGCTACACCTTC. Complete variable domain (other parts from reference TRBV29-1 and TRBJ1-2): SAVISQKPSRDICQRGTSLTIQCQVDSQVTMMFWYRQQPGQSLTLIATANQGSEATYESGFVIDKFPISRPNLTFSTLTVSNMSPEDSSIYLCSVEDVGPNYGYTFGSGTRLTVV.

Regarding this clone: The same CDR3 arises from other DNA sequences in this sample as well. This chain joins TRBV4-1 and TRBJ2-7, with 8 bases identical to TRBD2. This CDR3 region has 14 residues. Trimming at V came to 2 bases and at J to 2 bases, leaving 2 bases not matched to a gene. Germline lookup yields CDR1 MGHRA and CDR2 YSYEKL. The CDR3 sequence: CASSQTSGAYEQYF. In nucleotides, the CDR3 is TGCGCCAGCAGCCAAACTAGCGGTGCCTACGAGCAGTACTTC.

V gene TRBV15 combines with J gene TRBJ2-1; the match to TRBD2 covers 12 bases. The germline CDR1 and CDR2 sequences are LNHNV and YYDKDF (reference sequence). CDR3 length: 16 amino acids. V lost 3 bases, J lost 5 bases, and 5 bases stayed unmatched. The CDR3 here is CATSSTLAGGDNEQFF. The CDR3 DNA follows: TGTGCCACCAGCAGTACCCTAGCGGGAGGGGACAATGAGCAGTTCTTC.

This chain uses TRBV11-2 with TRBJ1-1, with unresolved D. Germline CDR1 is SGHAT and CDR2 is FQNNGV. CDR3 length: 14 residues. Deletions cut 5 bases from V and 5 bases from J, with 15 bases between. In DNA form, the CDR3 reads TGTGCCAGCAGCGTTGTAGAGCTTAGGACTGAAGCTTTCTTT. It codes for CASSVVELRTEAFF.

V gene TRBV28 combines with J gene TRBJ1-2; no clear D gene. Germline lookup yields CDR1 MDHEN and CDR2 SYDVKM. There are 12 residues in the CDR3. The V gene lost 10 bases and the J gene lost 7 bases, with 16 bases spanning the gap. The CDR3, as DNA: TGTGCCACTACTGGGGAGGCCATTGGCTACACCTTC. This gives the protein CATTGEAIGYTF.

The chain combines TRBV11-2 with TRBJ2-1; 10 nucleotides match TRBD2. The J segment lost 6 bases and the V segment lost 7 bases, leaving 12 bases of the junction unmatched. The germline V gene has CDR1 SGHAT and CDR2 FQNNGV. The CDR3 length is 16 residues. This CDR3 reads CASIGLAVGWGNEQFF. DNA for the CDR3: TGTGCCAGCATCGGACTAGCGGTGGGGTGGGGCAATGAGCAGTTCTTC.

CDR3 protein: CASSPADRPTPYEQYF. CDR3 nucleotides: TGTGCCAGCTCACCAGCCGATAGGCCAACCCCTTACGAGCAGTACTTC. The V gene is TRBV18, the J gene TRBJ2-7, with D unresolved. Trimming pared 2 bases from V and 4 bases from J, leaving 18 bases between. Germline-derived CDR1 and CDR2 are KGHSH and LQKENI. There are 16 residues in the CDR3.

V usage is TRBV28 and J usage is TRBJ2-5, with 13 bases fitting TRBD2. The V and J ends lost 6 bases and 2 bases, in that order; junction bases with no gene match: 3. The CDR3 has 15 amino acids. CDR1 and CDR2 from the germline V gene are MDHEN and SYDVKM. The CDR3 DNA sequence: TGTGCCAGCAGGAAGGGACTAGCGGGACAAGAGACCCAGTACTTC. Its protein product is CASRKGLAGQETQYF.

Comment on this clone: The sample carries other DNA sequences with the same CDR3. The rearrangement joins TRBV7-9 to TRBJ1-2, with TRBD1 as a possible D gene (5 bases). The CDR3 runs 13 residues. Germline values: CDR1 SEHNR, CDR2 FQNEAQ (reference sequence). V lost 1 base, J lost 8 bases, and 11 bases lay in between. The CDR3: CASSLGQGNGYTF. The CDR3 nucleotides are TGTGCCAGCAGCTTAGGGCAGGGAAACGGCTACACCTTC.

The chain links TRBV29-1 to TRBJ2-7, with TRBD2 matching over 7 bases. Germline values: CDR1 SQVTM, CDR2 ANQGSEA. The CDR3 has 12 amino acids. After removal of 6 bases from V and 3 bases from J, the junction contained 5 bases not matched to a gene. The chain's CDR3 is CSVKAGHYEQYF. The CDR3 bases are TGCAGCGTAAAAGCGGGGCACTACGAGCAGTACTTC.